The next 25 T cell receptor beta chains were all read from a single sample in a study of T cells in Graves' hyperthyroidism and ophthalmopathy. TCR beta CDR3 sequences were amplified from RNA transcripts. The HTBI primer set drove a first-round RT-PCR of the TCR CDR3. TCRdb used MiXCR to reprocess the multiplex PCR reads, holding one entry per CDR3 protein. The data show under 450,000 distinct CDR3 sequences, approximately 17% seen once. The sample taken for sequencing was blood. Receptors were obtained from a woman under 40 with Graves' hyperthyroidism that later progressed to Graves' ophthalmopathy.

This clonotype was observed at least ten times. The rearrangement uses TRBV29-1 and TRBJ1-1, with unresolved D. Deletions cut 1 base from V and 1 base from J, with 7 bases between. The CDR3 is 13 amino acids. Germline values: CDR1 SQVTM, CDR2 ANQGSEA. CDR3 region: CSVEALRNTEAFF. The CDR3 DNA sequence: TGCAGCGTTGAAGCTTTGAGGAACACTGAAGCTTTCTTT.

For this clonotype: At one boundary the junction diverges from the germline segment, which might be a read error. The chain joins TRBV30 to TRBJ1-1; D might be TRBD1 (5 bases). The CDR3 is 14 residues long. Germline CDR1 GTSNPN, CDR2 SVGIG (reference sequence). The CDR3 loop is CAWRTGEGITDAFF. In DNA form, the CDR3 reads TGTGCCTGGAGAACGGGGGAGGGGATCACTGATGCTTTCTTT.

This clonotype was seen a handful of times. In DNA form, the CDR3 reads TGTGCCAGCTCACCTCTTGGGGTGGGTGAGCAGTTCTTC. Residues: CASSPLGVGEQFF. The chain couples TRBV18 to TRBJ2-1; unclear D gene. Germline V gives CDR1 KGHSH, CDR2 LQKENI. Trimming took 3 bases from V and 9 from J, leaving 12 bases between them. The CDR3 runs 13 residues. Based on the CDR3 plus reference TRBV18 and TRBJ2-1, the full variable domain is NAGVMQNPRHLVRRRGQEARLRCSPMKGHSHVYWYRQLPEEGLKFMVYLQKENIIDESGMPKERFSAEFPKEGPSILRIQQVVRGDSAAYFCASSPLGVGEQFFGPGTRLTVL.

This clonotype was counted ten times or more. The gene calls are TRBV6-1 and TRBJ2-1; D perhaps matches TRBD1 (6 bases). The CDR3 extends over 16 amino acids. Germline V gene lookup returns CDR1 MNHNS and CDR2 SASEGT. With 3 bases removed from V and 2 bases from J, the gap between germline ends came to 14 bases. Here the CDR3 reads CASSDQHRVAYNEQFF. The CDR3 DNA reads TGTGCCAGCAGTGACCAACACAGGGTGGCCTACAATGAGCAGTTCTTC.

This clonotype was detected ten times or more. The chain recombines TRBV28 with TRBJ2-3; weak D call: TRBD2 (6 bases). The CDR3 contains 14 residues. The ends were cut back, 6 bases at V and 0 bases at J, with 10 bases in the middle. Germline CDR1 is MDHEN and CDR2 is SYDVKM. DNA of the CDR3: TGTGCCAGCAGCCGCCGGGGGAGCACAGATACGCAGTATTTT. This encodes CASSRRGSTDTQYF.

This clonotype was detected many times. The rearrangement joins TRBV28 to TRBJ1-2; D gene uncertain. Germline V gene lookup returns CDR1 MDHEN and CDR2 SYDVKM. The CDR3 extends over 12 amino acids. The V end lost 6 bases, the J end lost 8 bases, and 13 bases lay between the germline ends. The CDR3 loop is CASRPVRLGYTF. The CDR3 DNA is TGTGCCAGCAGACCCGTGAGGCTGGGCTACACCTTC.

This chain joins TRBV19 and TRBJ1-5, with D maybe TRBD1 (5 bases). V lost 3 bases and J 7 bases, leaving 13 bases between the germline ends. CDR3 length equals 14 residues. Germline V gene lookup returns CDR1 LNHDA and CDR2 SQIVND (reference sequence). CDR3 region: CASSMQGLRQPQHF. The CDR3 coding sequence is TGTGCCAGTAGTATGCAGGGATTAAGACAGCCCCAGCATTTT. Full variable domain (outside the CDR3, taken from reference TRBV19 and TRBJ1-5): DGGITQSPKYLFRKEGQNVTLSCEQNLNHDAMYWYRQDPGQGLRLIYYSQIVNDFQKGDIAEGYSVSREKKESFPLTVTSAQKNPTAFYLCASSMQGLRQPQHFGDGTRLSIL.

The sample holds a few counts of this clonotype. The chain recombines TRBV6-1 with TRBJ1-1; the D gene is possibly TRBD1 (5 bases). The V end lost 7 bases, the J end lost 0 bases, and 15 bases lay between the germline ends. CDR3 length: 15 residues. The germline gives CDR1 MNHNS, CDR2 SASEGT. CDR3 in DNA: TGTGCCAGCAACGATCCTGCAGGGATGAACACTGAAGCTTTCTTT. This translates into CASNDPAGMNTEAFF.

This chain joins TRBV7-8 and TRBJ2-1, with TRBD2 identical over 11 bases. The CDR3 is made up of 15 amino acids. Per germline, CDR1 SGHVS and CDR2 FQNEAQ. V was pared by 4 bases and J by 4 bases, with 3 bases of the junction left unmatched. The CDR3 is CASSSRTSGYNEQFF. The CDR3, as DNA: TGTGCCAGCAGCTCCCGGACTAGCGGGTACAATGAGCAGTTCTTC.

This clonotype turned up a few times. The rearrangement uses TRBV30 and TRBJ2-7, with TRBD1 as a possible D gene (5 bases). CDR1 and CDR2 (germline): GTSNPN, SVGIG (reference sequence). CDR3 length: 13 residues. The V end was cut by 0 bases, the J end by 6 bases, with 12 bases between. As DNA, the CDR3 is TGTGCCTGGAGTGTGGGTAGGGGTTTCGAGCAGTACTTC. This codes for CAWSVGRGFEQYF.

As to this clonotype: A much larger clone lies one base from this, so it may be a read error. This chain uses TRBV28 with TRBJ2-1; D may be TRBD2 (5 bases). CDR3 length: 16 amino acids. Germline V CDR1 and CDR2: MDHEN, SYDVKM. The DNA for the CDR3 is TGTGCCAGCAGTTTCTCCAGCGGAAGCTCCTACAATGAGCAGCTCTTC. Translating gives CASSFSSGSSYNEQLF. Complete variable domain (other parts from reference TRBV28 and TRBJ2-1): DVKVTQSSRYLVKRTGEKVFLECVQDMDHENMFWYRQDPGLGLRLIYFSYDVKMKEKGDIPEGYSVSREKKERFSLILESASTNQTSMYLCASSFSSGSSYNEQLFGPGTRLTVL.

This clonotype was counted at least ten times. V gene TRBV11-2 combines with J gene TRBJ1-5; TRBD1 matches 9 bases. V dropped 5 bases and J dropped 6; count of bases not matched to a gene: 8. The CDR3 has 15 residues. Germline-derived CDR1 and CDR2 are SGHAT and FQNNGV. This CDR3 reads CASSAGQGIAQPQHF. Written as DNA, the CDR3 is TGTGCCAGCAGCGCCGGACAGGGGATCGCTCAGCCCCAGCATTTT.

This clonotype was counted at least ten times. The J gene is TRBJ2-1, the V gene TRBV6-5; D not certain. This CDR3 contains 13 residues. The V gene lost 1 base and the J gene lost 4 bases, with 5 bases spanning the gap. Germline CDR1 and CDR2: MNHEY and SVGAGI. The CDR3 sequence: CASSYFRYNEQFF. In DNA form, the CDR3 reads TGTGCCAGCAGTTACTTCAGGTACAATGAGCAGTTCTTC.

This clonotype appeared many times. The V call is TRBV28, the J call TRBJ1-1, with D tentatively TRBD1 (6 bases). Germline CDR1 reads MDHEN; CDR2 reads SYDVKM. Trimming took 3 bases from V and 4 from J, leaving 21 bases between them. The CDR3 length is 17 residues. The CDR3 here is CASSFPGKDRVGTEAFF. In nucleotides, the CDR3 is TGTGCCAGCAGTTTTCCCGGGAAGGACAGAGTTGGCACTGAAGCTTTCTTT.

This clonotype was detected only a few times. This chain links TRBV5-1 with TRBJ2-5; TRBD1 aligns across 11 bases. This CDR3 spans 15 amino acids. The germline CDR1 and CDR2 sequences are SGHRS and YFSETQ. V lost 4 bases and J lost 5; bases outside the gene matches: 7. CDR3 nucleotide sequence: TGCGCCAGCAGCCCCGGACAGGGGGCGCGGGAGACCCAGTACTTC. Translation gives CASSPGQGARETQYF.

DNA of the CDR3: TGCGCCAGCAGCCAAGTAGGACTGGAGCTCACAGATACGCAGTATTTT. It codes for CASSQVGLELTDTQYF. The genes are TRBV4-1 and TRBJ2-3; weak D call: TRBD2 (5 bases). The CDR3 covers 16 residues. V lost 1 base and J lost 2, with 13 bases in between. The germline gives CDR1 MGHRA, CDR2 YSYEKL.

This clonotype was seen ten or more times. The rearrangement joins TRBV9 to TRBJ1-1, with TRBD1 as a possible D gene (6 bases). With 4 bases removed from V and 1 base from J, the gap between germline ends came to 11 bases. The V gene's germline CDR1 is SGDLS and CDR2 YYNGEE. The CDR3 sequence is 14 residues long. CDR3 region: CASSKEQGNTEAFF. The CDR3 coding sequence is TGTGCCAGCAGCAAAGAACAGGGGAACACTGAAGCTTTCTTT.

Many counts were recorded for this clonotype. This chain links TRBV6-2 or TRBV6-3 with TRBJ2-7, with D possibly being TRBD1 (6 bases). CDR1 and CDR2 (germline): MNHEY, SVGEGT. V shed 0 bases and J shed 1 base, with 13 bases lying between them. This CDR3 comprises 16 residues. The CDR3 is CASSYSLAGASYEQYF. CDR3 nucleotides: TGTGCCAGCAGTTACTCCCTGGCAGGGGCGTCCTACGAGCAGTACTTC.

The chain recombines TRBV29-1 with TRBJ1-2, with D possibly matching TRBD1 (5 bases). The CDR3 spans 14 residues. Germline V CDR1 and CDR2: SQVTM, ANQGSEA. V lost 4 bases and J lost 4, with 16 bases in between. The CDR3 coding sequence is TGCAGCGTTGGGGACCCCGGGGTGGGCTATGGCTACACCTTC. Translated, it gives CSVGDPGVGYGYTF.

This clonotype appeared many times. The CDR3 DNA reads TGTGCCAGCAGCCACTGGACAGGGCGAAACCCTTACGAGCAGTACTTC. Translating it yields CASSHWTGRNPYEQYF. This sequence joins TRBV3-1 and TRBJ2-7; TRBD1 matches 8 bases. The V gene's germline CDR1 is LGHDT and CDR2 YNNKEL (reference sequence). There are 16 residues in the CDR3. V was clipped by 3 bases and J by 4 bases; unmatched bases: 11.

In this sample, this clonotype turned up a few times. The chain joins TRBV10-3 to TRBJ2-1, with D possibly called TRBD1 or TRBD2 (5 bases each). The CDR3 is 15 residues long. Germline V lookup: CDR1 ENHRY, CDR2 SYGVKD. The ends were cut back, 4 bases at V and 0 bases at J, with 10 bases in the middle. The CDR3 nucleotides are TGTGCCATCAGTGTACAGGCGGGCTCCTACAATGAGCAGTTCTTC. Translated, it gives CAISVQAGSYNEQFF.

The chain couples TRBV5-1 to TRBJ1-6; the D is unclear. CDR1 and CDR2 from the germline V gene are SGHRS and YFSETQ. V was trimmed by 3 bases and J by 4 bases, leaving 11 bases between them. The CDR3 is made up of 15 amino acids. The CDR3 nucleotides are TGCGCCAGCAGCTGGGCCCGGGGTTATAATTCACCCCTCCACTTT. Its translation is CASSWARGYNSPLHF.

This clonotype was observed at least ten times. The V call is TRBV9, the J call TRBJ1-4; the D gene is possibly TRBD1 (5 bases). Germline CDR1 SGDLS, CDR2 YYNGEE. V was shortened by 4 bases and J by 0 bases, with 13 bases between the two germline ends. The CDR3 covers 16 residues. The chain's CDR3 is CASSLGTAATNEKLFF. As DNA, the CDR3 is TGTGCCAGCAGCCTCGGGACGGCTGCAACTAATGAAAAACTGTTTTTT.

There are many counts of this clonotype. J is TRBJ2-3 and V is TRBV2; tentative D call: TRBD1 (6 bases). V was shortened by 4 bases and J by 2 bases, with 16 bases between the two germline ends. The germline gives CDR1 SNHLY, CDR2 FYNNEI. The CDR3 spans 16 residues. The CDR3 nucleotides are TGTGCCAGCAGTGGGGCCCGGGACAAACTCACAGATACGCAGTATTTT. Its protein is CASSGARDKLTDTQYF.

V usage is TRBV15 and J usage is TRBJ1-2; no definite D call. This CDR3 spans 19 amino acids. Looked up from germline, CDR1 is LNHNV and CDR2 is YYDKDF (reference sequence). With 0 bases removed from V and 8 bases from J, the gap between germline ends came to 28 bases. The CDR3 bases are TGTGCCACCAGCAGAGAAGCGGGCTTGTCCGTCTCTCCGTTGGGGGGCTACACCTTC. Translation: CATSREAGLSVSPLGGYTF.